This TCR beta chain originates from a study of cytomegalovirus exposure and HLA in healthy donors. After removal of 0 bases from V and 8 bases from J, the junction contained 8 bases not matched to a gene. In germline, CDR1 is LGHNA, CDR2 YSLEER. The CDR3 length is 15 residues. The PCR had 60 Vbeta and 13 Jbeta primers. This table comes from immunoSEQ multiplex PCR, and its TCRdb copy is limited to in-frame clones, with some not included. The sample features fewer than 130,000 clones, with about 0.59% in its top ten. This chain uses TRBV4-3 with TRBJ1-2; 8 bases match TRBD1. The specimen sequenced was PBMCs. This TCR was sampled from a middle-aged man in good health and CMV-seronegative. The CDR3, as DNA: TGCGCCAGCAGCCAAGACTGGGACAGGACCTCCGGCTACACCTTC. Amino acid sequence: CASSQDWDRTSGYTF.